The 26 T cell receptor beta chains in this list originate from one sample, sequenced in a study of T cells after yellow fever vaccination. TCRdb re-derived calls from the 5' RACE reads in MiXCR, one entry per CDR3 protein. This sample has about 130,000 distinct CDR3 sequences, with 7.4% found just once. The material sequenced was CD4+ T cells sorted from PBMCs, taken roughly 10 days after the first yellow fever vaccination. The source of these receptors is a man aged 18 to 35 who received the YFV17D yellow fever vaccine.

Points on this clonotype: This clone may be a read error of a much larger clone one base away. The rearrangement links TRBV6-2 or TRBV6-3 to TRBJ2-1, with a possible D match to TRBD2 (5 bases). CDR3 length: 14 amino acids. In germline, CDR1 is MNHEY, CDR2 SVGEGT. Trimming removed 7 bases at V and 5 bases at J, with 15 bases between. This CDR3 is CASTSTSSDNEQFF. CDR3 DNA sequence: TGTGCCAGCACCTCTACTAGTTCTGACAATGAGCAGTTCTTC.

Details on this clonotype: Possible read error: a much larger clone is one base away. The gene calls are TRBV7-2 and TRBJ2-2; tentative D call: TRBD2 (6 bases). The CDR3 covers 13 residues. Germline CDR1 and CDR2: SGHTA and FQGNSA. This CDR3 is CASSLGISGQLFF. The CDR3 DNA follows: TGTGCCAGCAGCTTAGGAATAAGCGGGCAGCTGTTTTTT.

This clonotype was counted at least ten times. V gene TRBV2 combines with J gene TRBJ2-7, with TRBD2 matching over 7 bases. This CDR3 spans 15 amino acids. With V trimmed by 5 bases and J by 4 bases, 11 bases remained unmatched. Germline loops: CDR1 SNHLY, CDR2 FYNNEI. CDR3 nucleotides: TGTGCCAGCAGTCTCTCAGCCCGAGCGGGGTACGAGCAGTACGTC. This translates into CASSLSARAGYEQYV.

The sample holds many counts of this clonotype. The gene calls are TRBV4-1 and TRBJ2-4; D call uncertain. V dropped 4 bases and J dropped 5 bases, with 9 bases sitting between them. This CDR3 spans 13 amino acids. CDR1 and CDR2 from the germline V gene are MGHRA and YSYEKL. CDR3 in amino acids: CASSLDDQNIQYF. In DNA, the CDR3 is TGCGCCAGCAGCCTCGACGACCAAAACATTCAGTACTTC.

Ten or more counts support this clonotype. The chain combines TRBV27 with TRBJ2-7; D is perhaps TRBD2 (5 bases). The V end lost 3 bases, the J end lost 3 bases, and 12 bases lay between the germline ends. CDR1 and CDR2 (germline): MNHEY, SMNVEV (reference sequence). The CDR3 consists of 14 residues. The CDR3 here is CASSFGPGVYEQYF. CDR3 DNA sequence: TGTGCCAGCAGTTTTGGACCCGGGGTCTACGAGCAGTACTTC.

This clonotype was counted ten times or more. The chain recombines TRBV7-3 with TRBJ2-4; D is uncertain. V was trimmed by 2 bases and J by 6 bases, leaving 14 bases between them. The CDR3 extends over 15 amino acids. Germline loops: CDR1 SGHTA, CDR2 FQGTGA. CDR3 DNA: TGTGCCAGCAGCTTAGGTCCATCCGACTTAAACATTCAGTACTTC. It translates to CASSLGPSDLNIQYF.

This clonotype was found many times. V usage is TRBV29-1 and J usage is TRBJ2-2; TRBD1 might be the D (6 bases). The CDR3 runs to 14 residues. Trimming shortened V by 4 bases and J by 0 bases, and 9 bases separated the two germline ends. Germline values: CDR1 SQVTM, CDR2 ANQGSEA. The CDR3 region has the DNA TGCAGCGTTGCCAGGACAGCGAACACCGGGGAGCTGTTTTTT. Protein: CSVARTANTGELFF.

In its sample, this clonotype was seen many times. CDR3 in amino acids: CASSSAQTYEQYV. CDR3 bases: TGTGCCAGCAGCTCTGCTCAGACCTACGAGCAGTACGTC. The V call is TRBV5-5, the J call TRBJ2-7; D unclear. With 3 bases removed from V and 2 bases from J, the gap between germline ends came to 9 bases. Germline CDR1 and CDR2: SGHKS and YYEKEE (reference sequence). There are 13 residues in the CDR3.

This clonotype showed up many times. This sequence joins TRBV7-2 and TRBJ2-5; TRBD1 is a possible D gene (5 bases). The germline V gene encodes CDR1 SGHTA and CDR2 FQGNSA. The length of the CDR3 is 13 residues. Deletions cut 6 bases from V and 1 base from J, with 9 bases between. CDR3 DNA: TGTGCCAGCAGAAAGGGGATCCAAGAGACCCAGTACTTC. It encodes CASRKGIQETQYF.

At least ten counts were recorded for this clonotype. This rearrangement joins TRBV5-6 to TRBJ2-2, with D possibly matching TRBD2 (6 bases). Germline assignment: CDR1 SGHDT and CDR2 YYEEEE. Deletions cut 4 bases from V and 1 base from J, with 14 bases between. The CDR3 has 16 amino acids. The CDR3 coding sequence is TGTGCCAGCAGCGAGTTAGGGCGGGGGAACACCGGGGAGCTGTTTTTT. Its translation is CASSELGRGNTGELFF. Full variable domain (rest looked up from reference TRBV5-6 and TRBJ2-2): DAGVTQSPTHLIKTRGQQVTLRCSPKSGHDTVSWYQQALGQGPQFIFQYYEEEERQRGNFPDRFSGHQFPNYSSELNVNALLLGDSALYLCASSELGRGNTGELFFGEGSRLTVL.

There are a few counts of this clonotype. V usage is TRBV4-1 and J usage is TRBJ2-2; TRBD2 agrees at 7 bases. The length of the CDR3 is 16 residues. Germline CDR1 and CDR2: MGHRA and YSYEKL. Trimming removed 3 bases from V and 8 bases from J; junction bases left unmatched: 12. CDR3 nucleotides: TGCGCCAGCAGCCAGTCCTGGGGGGGAAGTATGGGGGAGCTGTTTTTT. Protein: CASSQSWGGSMGELFF.

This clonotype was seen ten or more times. The CDR3 here is CASSSRLAWSGANVLTF. In DNA form, the CDR3 reads TGTGCCAGCAGTTCTCGACTAGCGTGGTCTGGGGCCAACGTCCTGACTTTC. The gene calls are TRBV27 and TRBJ2-6; 8 positions agree with TRBD2. The ends lost 4 bases at V and 1 base at J; junction bases unmatched: 6. CDR3 length: 17 residues. CDR1 and CDR2 from the germline V gene are MNHEY and SMNVEV (reference sequence).

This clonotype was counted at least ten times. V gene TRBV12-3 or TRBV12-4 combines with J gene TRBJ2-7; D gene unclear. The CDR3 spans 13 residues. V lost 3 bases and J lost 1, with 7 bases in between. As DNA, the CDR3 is TGTGCCAGCAGTTTTAGGGTATCCTACGAGCAGTACGTC. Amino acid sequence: CASSFRVSYEQYV.

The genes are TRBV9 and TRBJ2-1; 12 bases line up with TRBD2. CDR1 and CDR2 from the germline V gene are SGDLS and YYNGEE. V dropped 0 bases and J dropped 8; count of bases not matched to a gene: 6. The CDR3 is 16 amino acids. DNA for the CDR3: TGTGCCAGCAGCGTAGATCTAGCGGGGGGGCGGTATGAGCAGTTCTTC. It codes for CASSVDLAGGRYEQFF.

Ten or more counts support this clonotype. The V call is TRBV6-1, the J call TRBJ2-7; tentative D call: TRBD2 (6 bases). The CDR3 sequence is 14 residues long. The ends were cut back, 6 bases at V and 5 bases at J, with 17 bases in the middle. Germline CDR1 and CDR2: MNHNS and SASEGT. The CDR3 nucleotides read TGTGCCAGCAGACCCTCCCTAGCGAGCCACGAGCAGTACTTC. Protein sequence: CASRPSLASHEQYF.

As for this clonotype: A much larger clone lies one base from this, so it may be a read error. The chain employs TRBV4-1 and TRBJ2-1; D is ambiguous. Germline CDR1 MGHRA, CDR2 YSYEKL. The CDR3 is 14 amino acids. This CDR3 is CASSQVRSRNDQFF. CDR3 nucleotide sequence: TGCGCCAGCAGCCAAGTGAGGTCGAGGAATGACCAGTTCTTC.

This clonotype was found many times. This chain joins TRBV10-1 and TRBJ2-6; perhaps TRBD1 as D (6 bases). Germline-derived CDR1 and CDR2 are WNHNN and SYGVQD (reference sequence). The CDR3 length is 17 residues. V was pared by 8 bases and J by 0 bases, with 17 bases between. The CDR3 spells CASPPGQIDSGANVLTF. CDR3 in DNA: TGCGCCAGCCCCCCCGGACAGATTGACTCTGGGGCCAACGTCCTGACTTTC.

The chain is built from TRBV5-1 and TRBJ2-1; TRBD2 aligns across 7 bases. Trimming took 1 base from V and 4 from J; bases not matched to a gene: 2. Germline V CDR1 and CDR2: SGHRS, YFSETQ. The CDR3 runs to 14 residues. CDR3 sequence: CASSLLAVYNEQFF. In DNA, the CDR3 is TGCGCCAGCAGCTTGCTAGCGGTATACAATGAGCAGTTCTTC.

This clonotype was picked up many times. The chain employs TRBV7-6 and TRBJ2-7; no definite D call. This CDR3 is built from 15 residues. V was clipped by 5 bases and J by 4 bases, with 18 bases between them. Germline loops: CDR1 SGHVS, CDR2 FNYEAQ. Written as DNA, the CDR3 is TGTGCCAGCAGCCCTGGTTCGCGACACAATTACGAGCAGTACGTC. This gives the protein CASSPGSRHNYEQYV.

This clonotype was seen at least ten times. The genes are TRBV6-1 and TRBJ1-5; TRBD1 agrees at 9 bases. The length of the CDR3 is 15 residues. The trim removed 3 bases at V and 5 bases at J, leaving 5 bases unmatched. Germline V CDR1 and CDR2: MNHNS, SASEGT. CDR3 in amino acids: CASSDGTGWDQPQHF. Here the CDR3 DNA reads TGTGCCAGCAGTGACGGGACAGGGTGGGATCAGCCCCAGCATTTT.

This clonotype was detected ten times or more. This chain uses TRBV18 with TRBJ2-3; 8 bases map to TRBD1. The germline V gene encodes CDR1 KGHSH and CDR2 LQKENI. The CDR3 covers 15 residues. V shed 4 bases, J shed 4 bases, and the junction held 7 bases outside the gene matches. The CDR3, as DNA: TGTGCCAGCTCACGACAGGGGTTAGGAGCAGATACGCAGTATTTT. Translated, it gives CASSRQGLGADTQYF.

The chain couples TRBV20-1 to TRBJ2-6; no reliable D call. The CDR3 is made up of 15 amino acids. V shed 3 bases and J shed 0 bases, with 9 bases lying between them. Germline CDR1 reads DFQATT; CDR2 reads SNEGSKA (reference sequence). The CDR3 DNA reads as TGCAGTGCTAGTCACTCCCTCTCTGGGGCCAACGTCCTGACTTTC. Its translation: CSASHSLSGANVLTF.

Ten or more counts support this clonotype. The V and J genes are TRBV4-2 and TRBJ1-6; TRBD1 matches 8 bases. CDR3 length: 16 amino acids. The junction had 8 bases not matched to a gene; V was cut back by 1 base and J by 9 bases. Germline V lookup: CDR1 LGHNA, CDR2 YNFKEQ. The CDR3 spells CASSQATGQGGSPLHF. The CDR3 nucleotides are TGTGCCAGCAGCCAAGCTACAGGACAGGGAGGTTCACCCCTCCACTTT.

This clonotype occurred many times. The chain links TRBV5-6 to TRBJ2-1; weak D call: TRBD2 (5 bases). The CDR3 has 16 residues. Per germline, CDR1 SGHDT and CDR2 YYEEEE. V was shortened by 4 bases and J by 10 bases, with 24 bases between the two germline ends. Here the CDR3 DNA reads TGTGCCAGCAGCCCCCCCGAGGGTAGCTCCCGCGACGAGCAGTTCTTC. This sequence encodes CASSPPEGSSRDEQFF.

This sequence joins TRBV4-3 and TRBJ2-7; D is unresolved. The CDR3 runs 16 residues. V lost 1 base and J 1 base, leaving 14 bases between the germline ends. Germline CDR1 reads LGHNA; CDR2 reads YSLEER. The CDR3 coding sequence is TGCGCCAGCAGCCAAGTCCGAGTCGGGTTTTCCTACGAGCAGTACTTC. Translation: CASSQVRVGFSYEQYF.

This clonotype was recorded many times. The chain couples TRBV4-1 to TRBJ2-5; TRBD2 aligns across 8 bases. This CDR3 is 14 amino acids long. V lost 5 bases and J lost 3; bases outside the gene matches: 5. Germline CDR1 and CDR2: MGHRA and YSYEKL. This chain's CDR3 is CASSTGSGEETQYF. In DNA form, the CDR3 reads TGCGCCAGCAGCACGGGTAGCGGGGAAGAGACCCAGTACTTC.